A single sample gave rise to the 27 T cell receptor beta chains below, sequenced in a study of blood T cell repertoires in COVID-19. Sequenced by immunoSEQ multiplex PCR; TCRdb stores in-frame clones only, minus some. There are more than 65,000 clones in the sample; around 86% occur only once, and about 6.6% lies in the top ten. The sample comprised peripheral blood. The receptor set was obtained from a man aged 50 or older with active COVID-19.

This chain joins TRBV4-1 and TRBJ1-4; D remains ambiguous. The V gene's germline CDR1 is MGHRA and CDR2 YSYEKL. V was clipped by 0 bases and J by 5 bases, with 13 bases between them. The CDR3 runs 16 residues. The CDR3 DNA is TGCGCCAGCAGCCAAGATCGAGGGCAGGTGAATGAAAAACTGTTTTTT. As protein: CASSQDRGQVNEKLFF.

The CDR3 coding sequence is TGTGCCACCAGTGATCTTAAACAGGGTAAATATACGCAGTATTTT. Amino acid sequence: CATSDLKQGKYTQYF. The V gene is TRBV24-1, the J gene TRBJ2-3; maybe TRBD1 (6 bases). Per the germline V gene, CDR1 is KGHDR and CDR2 is SFDVKD. V gave up 3 bases and J gave up 7 bases, with 16 bases separating them. CDR3 length: 15 residues.

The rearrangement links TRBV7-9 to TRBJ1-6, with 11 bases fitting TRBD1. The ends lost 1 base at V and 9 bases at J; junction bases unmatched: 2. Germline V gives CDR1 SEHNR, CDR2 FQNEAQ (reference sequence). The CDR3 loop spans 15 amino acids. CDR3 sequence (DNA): TGTGCCAGCAGCTTAGGGACAGGGGGCGTTTCACCCCTCCACTTT. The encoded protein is CASSLGTGGVSPLHF.

The chain's CDR3 is CASSYVQGAGNTIYF. As DNA, the CDR3 is TGTGCCAGCAGTTACGTTCAGGGGGCTGGAAACACCATATATTTT. The chain joins TRBV6-6 to TRBJ1-3; the match to TRBD1 covers 7 bases. CDR3 length: 15 residues. Germline CDR1 reads MNHNY; CDR2 reads SVGAGI (reference sequence). Losses at the gene ends were 2 bases for V and 2 bases for J; bases not matched to a gene: 3.

CDR3 nucleotides: TGTGCCAGTATTGCTCCGGGAAACAATGAGCAGTTCTTC. As protein: CASIAPGNNEQFF. J is TRBJ2-1 and V is TRBV19; TRBD2 might be the D (5 bases). The V gene's germline CDR1 is LNHDA and CDR2 SQIVND (reference sequence). Trimming pared 7 bases from V and 5 bases from J, leaving 12 bases between. The CDR3 has 13 residues. The full variable domain, its missing parts supplied by reference TRBV19 and TRBJ2-1, is DGGITQSPKYLFRKEGQNVTLSCEQNLNHDAMYWYRQDPGQGLRLIYYSQIVNDFQKGDIAEGYSVSREKKESFPLTVTSAQKNPTAFYLCASIAPGNNEQFFGPGTRLTVL.

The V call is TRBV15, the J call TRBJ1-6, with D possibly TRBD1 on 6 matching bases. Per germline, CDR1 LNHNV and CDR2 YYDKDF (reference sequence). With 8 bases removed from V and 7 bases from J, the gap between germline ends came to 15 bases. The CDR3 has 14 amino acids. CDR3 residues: CATATRTANSPLHF. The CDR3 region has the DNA TGTGCCACCGCAACGAGGACAGCGAATTCACCCCTCCACTTT.

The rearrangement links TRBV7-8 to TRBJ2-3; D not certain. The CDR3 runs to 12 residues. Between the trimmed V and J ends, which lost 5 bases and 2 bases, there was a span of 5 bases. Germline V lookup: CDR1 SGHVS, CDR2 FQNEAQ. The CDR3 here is CASSPTTDTQYF. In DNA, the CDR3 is TGTGCCAGCAGCCCTACCACAGATACGCAGTATTTT.

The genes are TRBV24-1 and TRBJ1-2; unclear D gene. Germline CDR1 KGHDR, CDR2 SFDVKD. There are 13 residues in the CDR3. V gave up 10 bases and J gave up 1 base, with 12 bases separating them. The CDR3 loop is CATSAGINYGYTF. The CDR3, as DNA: TGTGCCACGAGCGCGGGCATTAACTATGGCTACACCTTC.

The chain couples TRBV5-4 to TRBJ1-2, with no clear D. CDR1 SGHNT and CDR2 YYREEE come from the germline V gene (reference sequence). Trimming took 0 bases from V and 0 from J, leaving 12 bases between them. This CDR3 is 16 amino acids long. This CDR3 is CASSLDRGQANYGYTF. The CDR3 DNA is TGTGCCAGCAGCTTGGATAGAGGTCAAGCTAACTATGGCTACACCTTC.

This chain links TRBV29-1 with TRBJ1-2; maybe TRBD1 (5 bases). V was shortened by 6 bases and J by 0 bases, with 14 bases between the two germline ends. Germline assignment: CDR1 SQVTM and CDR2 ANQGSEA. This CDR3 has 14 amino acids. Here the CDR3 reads CSVSDNSPNYGYTF. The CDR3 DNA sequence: TGCAGCGTGTCGGACAACTCCCCTAACTATGGCTACACCTTC.

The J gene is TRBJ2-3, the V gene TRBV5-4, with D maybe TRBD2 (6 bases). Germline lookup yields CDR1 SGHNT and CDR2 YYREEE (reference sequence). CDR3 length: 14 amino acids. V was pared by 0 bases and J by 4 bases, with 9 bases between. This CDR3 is CASSLALAPDTQYF. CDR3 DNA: TGTGCCAGCAGCTTGGCACTAGCCCCAGATACGCAGTATTTT.

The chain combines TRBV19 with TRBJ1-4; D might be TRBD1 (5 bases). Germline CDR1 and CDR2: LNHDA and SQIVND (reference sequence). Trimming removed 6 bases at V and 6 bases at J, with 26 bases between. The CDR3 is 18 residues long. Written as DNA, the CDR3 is TGTGCCAGTAGCACCCTCCGGAACAGTGGGGCAGTTGATGAAAAACTGTTTTTT. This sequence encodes CASSTLRNSGAVDEKLFF.

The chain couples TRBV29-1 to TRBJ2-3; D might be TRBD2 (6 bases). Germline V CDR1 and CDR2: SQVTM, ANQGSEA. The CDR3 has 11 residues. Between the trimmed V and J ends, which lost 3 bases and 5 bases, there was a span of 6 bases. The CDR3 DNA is TGCAGCGTTGAGGGGGGAGATACGCAGTATTTT. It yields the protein CSVEGGDTQYF.

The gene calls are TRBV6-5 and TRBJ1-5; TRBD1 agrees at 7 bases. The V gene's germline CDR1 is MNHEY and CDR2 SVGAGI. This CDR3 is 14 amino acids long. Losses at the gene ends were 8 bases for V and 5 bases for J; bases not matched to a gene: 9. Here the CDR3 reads CASGKDRQDQPQHF. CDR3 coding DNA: TGTGCCAGCGGGAAGGACAGGCAAGATCAGCCCCAGCATTTT.

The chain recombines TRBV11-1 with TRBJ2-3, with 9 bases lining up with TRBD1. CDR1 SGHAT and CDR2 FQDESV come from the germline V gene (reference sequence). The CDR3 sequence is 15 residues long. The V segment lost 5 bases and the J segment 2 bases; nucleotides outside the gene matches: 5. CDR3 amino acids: CASSPRTGVTDTQYF. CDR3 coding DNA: TGTGCCAGCAGCCCACGGACAGGGGTCACAGATACGCAGTATTTT.

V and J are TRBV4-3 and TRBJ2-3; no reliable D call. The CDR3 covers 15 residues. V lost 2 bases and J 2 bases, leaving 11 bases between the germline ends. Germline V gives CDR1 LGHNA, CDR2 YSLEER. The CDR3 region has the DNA TGCGCCAGCAGCCAAAATAGCTATCCCACAGATACGCAGTATTTT. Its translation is CASSQNSYPTDTQYF.

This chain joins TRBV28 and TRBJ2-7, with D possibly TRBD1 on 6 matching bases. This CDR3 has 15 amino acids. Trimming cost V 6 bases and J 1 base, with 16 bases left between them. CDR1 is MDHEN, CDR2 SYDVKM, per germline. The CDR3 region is CASSRQVPGSYEQYF. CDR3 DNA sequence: TGTGCCAGCAGCAGACAGGTCCCGGGGTCCTACGAGCAGTACTTC.

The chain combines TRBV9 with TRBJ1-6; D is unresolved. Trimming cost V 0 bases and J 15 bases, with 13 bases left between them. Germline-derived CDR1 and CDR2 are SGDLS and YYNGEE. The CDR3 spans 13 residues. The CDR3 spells CASSVGPGNDLHF. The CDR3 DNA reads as TGTGCCAGCAGCGTAGGGCCGGGGAACGACCTCCACTTT.

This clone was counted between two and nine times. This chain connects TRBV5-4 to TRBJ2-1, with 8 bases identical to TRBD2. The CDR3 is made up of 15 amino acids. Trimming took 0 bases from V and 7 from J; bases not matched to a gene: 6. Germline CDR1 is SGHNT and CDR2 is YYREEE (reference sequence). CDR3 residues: CASSLGGAGANEQFF. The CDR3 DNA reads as TGTGCCAGCAGCTTGGGGGGAGCGGGGGCAAATGAGCAGTTCTTC.

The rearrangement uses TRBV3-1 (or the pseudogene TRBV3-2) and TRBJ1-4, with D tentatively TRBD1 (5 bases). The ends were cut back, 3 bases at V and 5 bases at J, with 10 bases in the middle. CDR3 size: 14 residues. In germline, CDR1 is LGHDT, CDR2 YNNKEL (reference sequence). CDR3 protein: CASSHSGGNEKLFF. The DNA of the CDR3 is TGTGCCAGCAGCCACTCCGGGGGAAATGAAAAACTGTTTTTT.

The CDR3 loop is CASSSPTGEETQYF. CDR3 sequence (DNA): TGTGCCAGCAGCTCCCCCACGGGAGAAGAGACCCAGTACTTC. This rearrangement joins TRBV7-3 to TRBJ2-5; a possible D gene is TRBD2 (6 bases). Germline-derived CDR1 and CDR2 are SGHTA and FQGTGA. Trimming removed 4 bases from V and 3 bases from J, with 12 bases in between. CDR3 length: 14 amino acids.

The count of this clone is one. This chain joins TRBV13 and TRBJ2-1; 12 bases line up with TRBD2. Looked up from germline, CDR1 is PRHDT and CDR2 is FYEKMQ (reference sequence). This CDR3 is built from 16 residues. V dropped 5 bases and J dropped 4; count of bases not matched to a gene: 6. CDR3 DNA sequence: TGTGCCAGCAGCCCATGGCTAGCGGGAGGGTACAATGAGCAGTTCTTC. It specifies CASSPWLAGGYNEQFF.

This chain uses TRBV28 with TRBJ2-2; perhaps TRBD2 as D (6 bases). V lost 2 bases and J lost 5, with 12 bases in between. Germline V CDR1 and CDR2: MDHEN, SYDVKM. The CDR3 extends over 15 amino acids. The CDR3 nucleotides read TGTGCCAGCAGTTTACCGGGAGTGAGGACCGGGGAGCTGTTTTTT. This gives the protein CASSLPGVRTGELFF.

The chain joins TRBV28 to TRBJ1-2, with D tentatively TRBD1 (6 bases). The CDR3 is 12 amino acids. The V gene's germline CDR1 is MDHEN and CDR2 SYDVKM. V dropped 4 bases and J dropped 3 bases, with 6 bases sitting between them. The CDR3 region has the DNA TGTGCCAGCAGTTACAGGGACTATGGCTACACCTTC. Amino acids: CASSYRDYGYTF.

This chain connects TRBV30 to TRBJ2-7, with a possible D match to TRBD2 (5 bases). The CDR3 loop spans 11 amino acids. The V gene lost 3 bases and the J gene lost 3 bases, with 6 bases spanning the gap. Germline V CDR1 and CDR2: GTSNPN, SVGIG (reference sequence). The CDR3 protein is CAWSEGYEQYF. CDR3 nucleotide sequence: TGTGCCTGGAGCGAGGGCTACGAGCAGTACTTC.

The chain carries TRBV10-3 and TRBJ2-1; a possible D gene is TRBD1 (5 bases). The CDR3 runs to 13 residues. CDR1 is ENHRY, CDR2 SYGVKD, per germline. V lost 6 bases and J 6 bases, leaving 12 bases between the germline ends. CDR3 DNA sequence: TGTGCCATCAGGGACACGTCCAGCAATGAGCAGTTCTTC. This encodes CAIRDTSSNEQFF.

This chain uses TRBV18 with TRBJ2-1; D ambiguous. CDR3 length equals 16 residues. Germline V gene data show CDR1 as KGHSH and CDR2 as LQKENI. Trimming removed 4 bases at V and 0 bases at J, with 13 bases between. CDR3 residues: CASSRQSASSYNEQFF. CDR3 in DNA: TGTGCCAGCTCACGGCAAAGCGCTAGCTCCTACAATGAGCAGTTCTTC.